The T cell receptor (beta chain) described here comes from a study of multiple sclerosis patients with progressive multifocal leukoencephalopathy. Study summary: Controls were natalizumab-treated multiple sclerosis patients who did not develop PML, sampled longitudinally. Study conclusions and caveats: No common TRBV or TRBJ usage or pairing appeared at PML. Lower normalized Shannon entropy suggested reduced TRB diversity in most PML patients.

In regard to this clone: The antigen remains unidentified.

Sequencing used immunoSEQ multiplex PCR; TCRdb keeps in-frame clones, though not all of them. This sample yields roughly 30,000 clones, of which approximately 90% are seen a single time; 1.1% belongs to the top ten. Time point in this sample: before natalizumab initiation. V was clipped by 3 bases and J by 4 bases, with 13 bases between them. The CDR3 sequence is 15 residues long. Germline lookup yields CDR1 LNHDA and CDR2 SQIVND (reference sequence). V and J are TRBV19 and TRBJ1-5; D is perhaps TRBD1 (6 bases). Sequences were obtained from PBMCs. The sequence derives from a human donor with multiple sclerosis. The CDR3 protein is CASSIFSTGNQPQHF. In nucleotides, the CDR3 is TGTGCCAGTAGTATTTTTTCGACAGGTAATCAGCCCCAGCATTTT.